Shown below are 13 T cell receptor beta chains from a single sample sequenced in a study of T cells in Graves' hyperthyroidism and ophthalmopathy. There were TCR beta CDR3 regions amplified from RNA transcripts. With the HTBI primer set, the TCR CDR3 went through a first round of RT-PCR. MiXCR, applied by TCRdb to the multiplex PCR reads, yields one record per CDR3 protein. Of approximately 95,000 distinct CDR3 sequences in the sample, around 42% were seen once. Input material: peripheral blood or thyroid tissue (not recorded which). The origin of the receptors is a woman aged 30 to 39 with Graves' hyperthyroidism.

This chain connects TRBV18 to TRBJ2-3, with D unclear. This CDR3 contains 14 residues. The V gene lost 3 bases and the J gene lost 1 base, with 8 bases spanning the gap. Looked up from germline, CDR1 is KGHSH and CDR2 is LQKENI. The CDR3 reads CASSPGGGTDTQYF. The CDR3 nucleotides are TGTGCCAGCTCACCCGGTGGGGGCACAGATACGCAGTATTTT.

The CDR3 DNA reads as TGTGCCAGCAGGGAAGGGACCGCTAGACACCACGAGCAGTACTTC. It encodes CASREGTARHHEQYF. The rearrangement uses TRBV28 and TRBJ2-7; D tentatively fits TRBD1 or TRBD2 (5 bases each). The germline CDR1 and CDR2 sequences are MDHEN and SYDVKM. V dropped 6 bases and J dropped 5 bases, with 20 bases sitting between them. This CDR3 comprises 15 residues.

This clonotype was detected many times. The CDR3 nucleotides are TGCGCCAGCAGTGAGAGTTGGGACAGGGGTTACCGGACCCAGTACTTC. Amino acids: CASSESWDRGYRTQYF. The chain employs TRBV10-2 and TRBJ2-5; 10 nucleotides agree with TRBD1. The CDR3 contains 16 residues. The junction had 10 bases not matched to a gene; V was cut back by 2 bases and J by 7 bases. CDR1 WSHSY and CDR2 SAAADI come from the germline V gene.

CDR3 loop: CATSSQDRGGIQPQHF. The DNA for the CDR3 is TGTGCCACCAGCAGTCAAGACAGGGGGGGAATTCAGCCCCAGCATTTT. The rearrangement joins TRBV15 to TRBJ1-5, with 9 nucleotides matching TRBD1. The germline CDR1 and CDR2 sequences are LNHNV and YYDKDF (reference sequence). V trimming: 3 bases; J trimming: 6 bases; junction bases outside the gene matches: 9. This CDR3 is built from 16 residues.

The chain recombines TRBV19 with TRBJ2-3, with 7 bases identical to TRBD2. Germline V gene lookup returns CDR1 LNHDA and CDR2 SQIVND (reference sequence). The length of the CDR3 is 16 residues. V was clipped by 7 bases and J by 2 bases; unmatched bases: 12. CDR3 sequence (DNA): TGTGCCAGTACGACGGGCTGGCGGGAGCCCACAGATACGCAGTATTTT. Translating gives CASTTGWREPTDTQYF.

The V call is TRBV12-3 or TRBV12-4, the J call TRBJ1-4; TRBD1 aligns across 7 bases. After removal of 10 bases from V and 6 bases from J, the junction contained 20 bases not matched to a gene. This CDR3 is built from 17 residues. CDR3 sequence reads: CATQAGKGGSAYEKLFF. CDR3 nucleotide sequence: TGTGCCACCCAGGCAGGGAAAGGGGGCTCGGCATATGAAAAACTGTTTTTT.

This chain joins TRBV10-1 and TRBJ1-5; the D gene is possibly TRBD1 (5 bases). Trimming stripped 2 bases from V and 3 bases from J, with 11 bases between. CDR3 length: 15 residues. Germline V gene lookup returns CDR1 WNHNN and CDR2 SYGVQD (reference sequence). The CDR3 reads CASSETQGYNQPQHF. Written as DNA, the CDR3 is TGCGCCAGCAGTGAGACTCAGGGATACAATCAGCCCCAGCATTTT.

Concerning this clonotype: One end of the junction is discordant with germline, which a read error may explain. This CDR3 is CAGSYPRDKNTEAFF. CDR3 DNA: TGTGCCGGCAGTTATCCCCGGGACAAGAACACTGAAGCCTTCTTT. The chain is built from TRBV11-1 and TRBJ1-1, with TRBD1 as a possible D gene (6 bases). Per the germline V gene, CDR1 is SGHAT and CDR2 is FQDESV (reference sequence). This CDR3 region has 15 residues.

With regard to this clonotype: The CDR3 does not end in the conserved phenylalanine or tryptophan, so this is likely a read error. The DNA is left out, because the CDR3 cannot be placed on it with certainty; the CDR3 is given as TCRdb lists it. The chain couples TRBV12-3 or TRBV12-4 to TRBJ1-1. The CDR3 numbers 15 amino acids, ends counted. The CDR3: CASSDPGRDGTEAFV.

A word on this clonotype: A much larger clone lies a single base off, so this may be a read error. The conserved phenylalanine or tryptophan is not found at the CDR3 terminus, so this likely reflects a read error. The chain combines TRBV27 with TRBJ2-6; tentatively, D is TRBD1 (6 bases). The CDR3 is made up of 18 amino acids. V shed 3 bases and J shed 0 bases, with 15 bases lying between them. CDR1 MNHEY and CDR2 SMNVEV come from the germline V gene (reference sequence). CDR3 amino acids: CASSFGAQGFSGANVLTL. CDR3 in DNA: TGTGCCAGCAGTTTTGGGGCACAGGGCTTCTCTGGGGCCAACGTCCTGACTCTC.

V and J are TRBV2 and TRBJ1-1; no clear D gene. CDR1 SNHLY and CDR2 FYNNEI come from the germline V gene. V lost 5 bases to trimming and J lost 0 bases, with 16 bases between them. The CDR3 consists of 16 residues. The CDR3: CASSLPLGAMNTEAFF. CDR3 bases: TGTGCCAGCAGTTTACCCCTGGGAGCGATGAACACTGAAGCTTTCTTT.

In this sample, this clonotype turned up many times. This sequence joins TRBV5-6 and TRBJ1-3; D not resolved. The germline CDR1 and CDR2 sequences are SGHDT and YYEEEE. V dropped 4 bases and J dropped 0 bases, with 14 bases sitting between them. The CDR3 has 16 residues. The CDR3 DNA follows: TGTGCCAGCAGCGTCCGGTGGCATCACTCTGGAAACACCATATATTTT. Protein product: CASSVRWHHSGNTIYF.

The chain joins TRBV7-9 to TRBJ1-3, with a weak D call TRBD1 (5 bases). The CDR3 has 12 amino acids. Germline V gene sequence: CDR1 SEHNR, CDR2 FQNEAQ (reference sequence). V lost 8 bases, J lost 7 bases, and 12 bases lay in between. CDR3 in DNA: TGTGCCAGCGCCTGGGACGGGAACACCATATATTTT. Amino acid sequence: CASAWDGNTIYF.